This T cell receptor beta chain was captured by sequencing in a study of T-cell memory formation after mild COVID-19. Study-level points and caveats: Contracting clones localized mainly to CM and EM when CD4+ and mainly to EMRA when CD8+. Certain responding clones were present in pre-infection memory, suggesting participation of cross-reactive memory.

This CDR3 spans 12 amino acids. The germline V gene has CDR1 SQVTM and CDR2 ANQGSEA. V was trimmed by 5 bases and J by 8 bases, leaving 15 bases between them. TCRdb fed the 5' RACE reads into MiXCR, producing one record per CDR3 protein. The profile covers about 290,000 distinct CDR3 sequences, with around 15% appearing a single time and roughly a fifth taken by the ten largest. A remark on this clonotype: Antigen specificity is unknown.

The chain recombines TRBV29-1 with TRBJ1-2; D not certain. The sample consisted of PBMCs or a T cell subset sorted from them (not recorded which). The sequence was collected from a man between 18 and 29 years old who had mild COVID-19 (a few samples of this study predate the infection). Cell type and time point are not known. The CDR3: CSVRDTHWGYTF. The CDR3, as DNA: TGCAGCGTTCGAGACACCCACTGGGGCTACACCTTC.